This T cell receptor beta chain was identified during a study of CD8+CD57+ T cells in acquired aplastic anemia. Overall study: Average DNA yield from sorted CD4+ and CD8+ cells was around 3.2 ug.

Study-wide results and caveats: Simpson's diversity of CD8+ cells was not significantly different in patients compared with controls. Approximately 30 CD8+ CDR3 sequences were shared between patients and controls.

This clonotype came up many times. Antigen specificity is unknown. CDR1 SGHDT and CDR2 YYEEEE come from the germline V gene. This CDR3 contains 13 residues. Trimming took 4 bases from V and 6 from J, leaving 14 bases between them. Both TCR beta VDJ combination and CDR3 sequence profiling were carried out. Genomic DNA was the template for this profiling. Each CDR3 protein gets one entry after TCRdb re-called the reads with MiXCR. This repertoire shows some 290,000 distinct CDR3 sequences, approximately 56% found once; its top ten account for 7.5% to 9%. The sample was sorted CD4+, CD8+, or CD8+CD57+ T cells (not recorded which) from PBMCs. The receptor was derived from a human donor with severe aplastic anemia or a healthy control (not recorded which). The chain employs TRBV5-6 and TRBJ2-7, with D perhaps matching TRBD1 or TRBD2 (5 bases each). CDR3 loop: CASSGTNLGEQYF. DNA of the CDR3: TGTGCCAGCAGCGGGACCAATTTAGGCGAGCAGTACTTC.